This T cell receptor beta chain stems from a study of CD8 T cells in Susac syndrome. Reverse transcription of roughly 0.5 to 1 ug RNA was carried out with random hexamers. From the immunoSEQ multiplex PCR reads, TCRdb called clonotypes with MiXCR, one entry per CDR3 protein. Of under 200,000 distinct CDR3 sequences listed, just over 90% are singletons. The germline gives CDR1 WSHSY, CDR2 SAAADI. The CDR3 has 13 residues. The V end lost 6 bases, the J end lost 4 bases, and 12 bases lay between the germline ends. J is TRBJ1-1 and V is TRBV10-2; D unresolved. The sample comprised CD4+ T cells from PBMCs. This TCR derives from a human donor in good health. The CDR3 reads CASSRSGFTEAFF. CDR3 coding DNA: TGCGCCAGCAGCCGAAGCGGGTTCACTGAAGCTTTCTTT.